This TCR beta chain is drawn from a study of shared T cell receptors in the human thymus. The data were produced by immunoSEQ multiplex PCR, yet TCRdb's version contains in-frame clones alone and is incomplete. The table lists fewer than 700,000 clones, approximately 88% of them singletons. V lost 3 bases, J lost 1 base, and 3 bases stayed unmatched. Germline assignment: CDR1 LNHDA and CDR2 SQIVND (reference sequence). This CDR3 is built from 15 residues. These data also formed part of another study, on human thymus T cells.

Sequencing was performed on thymocytes. This clonotype was obtained from a boy less than two years old with a congenital heart defect. The J gene is TRBJ2-1, the V gene TRBV19; 7 bases map to TRBD1. The CDR3 protein is CASSIGTVSYNEQFF. The CDR3 region has the DNA TGTGCCAGTAGTATCGGGACAGTATCCTACAATGAGCAGTTCTTC.